This T cell receptor beta chain was recovered during a study of blood T cell repertoires in COVID-19. Libraries were prepared by immunoSEQ multiplex PCR; TCRdb keeps only in-frame clonotypes and omits some of them. This sample carries around 270,000 clones, approximately 86% of them seen once, and the ten largest clones take approximately 2%. V gave up 5 bases and J gave up 5 bases; unmatched junction bases: 8. Germline-derived CDR1 and CDR2 are LNHDA and SQIVND (reference sequence). The CDR3 is 15 amino acids. The sample taken for sequencing was peripheral blood. This chain uses TRBV19 with TRBJ1-4, with 7 bases fitting TRBD1. The sequence derives from a man aged 30-40 years with active or convalescent COVID-19. The chain's CDR3 is CASSWRDSINEKLFF. CDR3 bases: TGTGCCAGTAGTTGGAGGGACAGTATAAATGAAAAACTGTTTTTT.